Listed below are T cell receptor beta chains from one sample, sequenced in a study of cytomegalovirus exposure and HLA in healthy donors. Repertoires were generated with immunoSEQ multiplex PCR, while TCRdb's copy carries only in-frame clones and drops some. The table shows about 160,000 clones, with less than 85% occurring only once. The sequenced sample consisted of PBMCs. These TCRs come from a man over 45 in good health and CMV-seropositive. Both conserved end residues are part of each CDR3. D genes are given only for firm matches.

d_call	v_call	j_call	cdr3_aa
TRBD1	TRBV5-1	TRBJ2-7	CASSGTGGYEQYF
NA	TRBV10-3	TRBJ1-2	CAITGRADDNYGYTF
TRBD1	TRBV6-6	TRBJ1-2	CASRFLTGWDGYTF
TRBD1	TRBV10-3	TRBJ1-2	CAISAGQGVYGYTF
NA	TRBV18	TRBJ2-1	CASSPGRDSLSYNEQFF
TRBD2	TRBV7-9	TRBJ2-3	CASSLALGWEGHTDTQYF
TRBD2	TRBV7-9	TRBJ2-7	CASSNGGSSYEQYF
NA	TRBV4-2	TRBJ1-1	CASSQDLRASGSNTEAFF
TRBD1	TRBV7-2	TRBJ2-1	CASSLRTGPYNEQFF
NA	TRBV11-2	TRBJ1-6	CASSPRQVSNSPLHF
NA	TRBV15	TRBJ2-7	CATSKRSSYEQYF
TRBD2	TRBV25-1	TRBJ2-1	CASSESAGVGSEQFF
TRBD1	TRBV11-2	TRBJ1-4	CASSLGRGRRANEKLFF
TRBD1	TRBV2	TRBJ1-1	CASNGQGGINTEAFF
NA	TRBV28	TRBJ2-7	CASSPRGGRGRNEQYF
TRBD1	TRBV10-3	TRBJ1-3	CAIGQGFSGNTIYF
NA	TRBV6-4	TRBJ2-1	CASSSLMLAASGNEQFF
NA	TRBV2	TRBJ1-3	CASKEFSGNTIYF
NA	TRBV9	TRBJ2-3	CASSVGGGTTDTQYF
NA	TRBV23-1	TRBJ1-2	CASSHQGGEGYTF
NA	TRBV18	TRBJ2-7	CASSPEQGVYEQYF
TRBD2	TRBV5-1	TRBJ2-3	CASSLGGGSTDTQYF
TRBD1	TRBV19	TRBJ1-3	CASSVNRGTGNTIYF
NA	TRBV10-3	TRBJ1-5	CAISGVDQPQHF
NA	TRBV7-2	TRBJ2-7	CASSPTPGYEQYF
NA	TRBV15	TRBJ2-1	CATSRDFPRQAHNEQFF
TRBD1	TRBV5-3	TRBJ2-7	CARSLSTGAYEQYF
TRBD2	TRBV10-2	TRBJ2-1	CASSESIDGRISYNEQFF
NA	TRBV9	TRBJ1-4	CASSAGGFFEKLFF
TRBD2	TRBV19	TRBJ2-7	CASSTRTGLTYEQYF